What follows are 26 T cell receptor beta chains derived from one specimen sequenced in a study of cytomegalovirus exposure and HLA in healthy donors. PCR employed 60 Vbeta and 13 Jbeta primers. The data were produced by immunoSEQ multiplex PCR, yet TCRdb's version contains in-frame clones alone and is incomplete. Of over 130,000 clones in the sample, just under 85% are singletons; the top ten hold less than 1.5%. Sequencing was carried out using PBMCs. These receptors all come from a man aged 25-45 years in good health and CMV-seropositive.

The chain uses TRBV28 and TRBJ2-2, with D tentatively TRBD2 (7 bases). Trimming took 7 bases from V and 3 from J, leaving 15 bases between them. There are 15 residues in the CDR3. The V gene's germline CDR1 is MDHEN and CDR2 SYDVKM. As DNA, the CDR3 is TGTGCCAGCACTCTGGGGGGGGGCCACACCGGGGAGCTGTTTTTT. This codes for CASTLGGGHTGELFF. Combining the CDR3 with reference TRBV28 and TRBJ2-2 gives the whole variable domain DVKVTQSSRYLVKRTGEKVFLECVQDMDHENMFWYRQDPGLGLRLIYFSYDVKMKEKGDIPEGYSVSREKKERFSLILESASTNQTSMYLCASTLGGGHTGELFFGEGSRLTVL.

In DNA form, the CDR3 reads TGTGCCAGCAGTTTAAATCCCTTCAAGCGGGAGGGTTTATACAATGAGCAGTTCTTC. It translates to CASSLNPFKREGLYNEQFF. The gene calls are TRBV27 and TRBJ2-1; TRBD2 matches at 10 bases. CDR1 is MNHEY and CDR2 is SMNVEV in the germline V gene (reference sequence). CDR3 length: 19 residues. Trimming took 2 bases from V and 4 from J; bases not matched to a gene: 14.

As concerns this clone: Additional DNA sequences in this sample encode the identical CDR3. This sequence joins TRBV19 and TRBJ1-1, with a weak D call TRBD1 (5 bases). Trimming took off 3 bases at V and 0 bases at J, with 5 bases between the two ends. The CDR3 extends over 13 amino acids. Germline CDR1 and CDR2: LNHDA and SQIVND (reference sequence). The CDR3 sequence is CASSMTVNTEAFF. CDR3 coding DNA: TGTGCCAGTAGTATGACAGTGAACACTGAAGCTTTCTTT.

This clone was detected only once. CDR3 DNA sequence: TGCGCCAGCAGCTCTCAGGGGGGCAATCAGCCCCAGCATTTT. Its translation: CASSSQGGNQPQHF. The chain couples TRBV5-1 to TRBJ1-5; 7 bases are a match to TRBD1. Trimming removed 3 bases from V and 2 bases from J; junction bases left unmatched: 2. This CDR3 contains 14 residues. The germline V gene has CDR1 SGHRS and CDR2 YFSETQ.

V and J are TRBV4-1 and TRBJ2-1; possible D gene TRBD2, 5 bases. Looked up from germline, CDR1 is MGHRA and CDR2 is YSYEKL. The CDR3 totals 16 residues. Trimming left V 1 base short and J 0 bases short, with 10 bases between. Written as DNA, the CDR3 is TGCGCCAGCAGCCAAGGGACTTCGAGCTCCTACAATGAGCAGTTCTTC. The encoded protein is CASSQGTSSSYNEQFF.

The chain has TRBV7-6 and TRBJ2-1; 9 bases are a match to TRBD1. Germline assignment: CDR1 SGHVS and CDR2 FNYEAQ. J lost 5 bases, V lost 5 bases, and 10 bases had no gene match. The CDR3 covers 16 residues. The CDR3 region has the DNA TGTGCCAGCAGCCCCCGTGGGGGACAGGGCGACAATGAGCAGTTCTTC. Amino acids: CASSPRGGQGDNEQFF.

V and J are TRBV7-8 and TRBJ2-7, with TRBD2 matching 9 bases. The CDR3 covers 16 residues. CDR1 is SGHVS, CDR2 FQNEAQ, per germline. J gave up 3 bases and V 5 bases, and 11 bases lay outside the gene matches. This CDR3 is CASSPRRGLAFYEQYF. CDR3 DNA sequence: TGTGCCAGCAGCCCTAGGAGGGGACTAGCCTTCTACGAGCAGTACTTC. The complete variable domain, with remaining parts taken from reference TRBV7-8 and TRBJ2-7, reads GAGVSQSPRYKVAKRGQDVALRCDPISGHVSLFWYQQALGQGPEFLTYFQNEAQLDKSGLPSDRFFAERPEGSVSTLKIQRTQQEDSAVYLCASSPRRGLAFYEQYFGPGTRLTVT.

V gene TRBV14 combines with J gene TRBJ1-1, with TRBD1 identical over 10 bases. This CDR3 spans 17 amino acids. Germline lookup yields CDR1 SGHDN and CDR2 FVKESK. The J segment lost 0 bases and the V segment lost 6 bases, leaving 10 bases of the junction unmatched. CDR3 amino acids: CASSLDRGGPLNTEAFF. The CDR3 DNA follows: TGTGCCAGCAGTCTGGACAGGGGGGGCCCATTGAACACTGAAGCTTTCTTT.

The CDR3 protein is CASSLAEGGTAYEQYF. In DNA, the CDR3 is TGTGCCAGCAGCTTAGCCGAGGGAGGTACCGCCTACGAGCAGTACTTC. The rearrangement uses TRBV11-1 and TRBJ2-7; D is possibly TRBD2 (6 bases). The CDR3 is made up of 16 amino acids. In germline, CDR1 is SGHAT, CDR2 FQDESV (reference sequence). V was shortened by 0 bases and J by 2 bases, with 14 bases between the two germline ends.

The chain links TRBV19 to TRBJ2-1; tentative D call: TRBD2 (5 bases). CDR3 length: 13 amino acids. Germline-derived CDR1 and CDR2 are LNHDA and SQIVND (reference sequence). Trimming took off 1 base at V and 8 bases at J, with 9 bases between the two ends. The CDR3 nucleotides read TGTGCCAGTAGTATAGTAGGAGGCTATGAGCAGTTCTTC. Its translation: CASSIVGGYEQFF.

The chain's CDR3 is CASRFLAGLVLDTQYF. The CDR3 DNA is TGTGCAAGTCGCTTTCTAGCGGGGCTGGTATTAGATACGCAGTATTTT. The chain recombines TRBV12-2 with TRBJ2-3; TRBD2 is the table's D call, not checked against the DNA. TRBV12-2 has pseudogene status. CDR3 length equals 16 residues.

This clone was counted between two and nine times. The chain combines TRBV28 with TRBJ2-7; 9 bases align to TRBD1. The CDR3 has 14 residues. The V gene's germline CDR1 is MDHEN and CDR2 SYDVKM. Losses at the gene ends were 6 bases for V and 3 bases for J; bases not matched to a gene: 6. The CDR3 protein is CASSPGTGLYEQYF. Here the CDR3 DNA reads TGTGCCAGCAGCCCCGGGACAGGGCTCTACGAGCAGTACTTC.

The genes are TRBV6-5 and TRBJ2-7, with TRBD1 as a possible D gene (6 bases). V dropped 0 bases and J dropped 4 bases, with 16 bases sitting between them. The CDR3 contains 16 residues. Germline V gene data show CDR1 as MNHEY and CDR2 as SVGAGI. In DNA, the CDR3 is TGTGCCAGCAGTTACTCGTTTATGGGGACACAGTACGAGCAGTACTTC. Protein: CASSYSFMGTQYEQYF.

The rearrangement links TRBV5-1 to TRBJ1-6, with 7 bases matching TRBD1. This CDR3 is built from 16 residues. Germline CDR1 reads SGHRS; CDR2 reads YFSETQ. J lost 9 bases, V lost 4 bases, and 13 bases had no gene match. The CDR3 spells CASSPTNDRESSPLHF. CDR3 coding DNA: TGCGCCAGCAGCCCCACGAATGACAGGGAAAGTTCACCCCTCCACTTT.

CDR3 DNA sequence: TGCGCCAGCAGCTTGGAGGCAGGGCGGGGGAACACTGAAGCTTTCTTT. As protein: CASSLEAGRGNTEAFF. The chain has TRBV5-1 and TRBJ1-1; possibly TRBD1 for D (5 bases). Germline V lookup: CDR1 SGHRS, CDR2 YFSETQ. The ends were cut back, 0 bases at V and 1 base at J, with 13 bases in the middle. The CDR3 is made up of 16 amino acids.

V gene TRBV28 combines with J gene TRBJ2-2, with 12 positions matching TRBD2. Germline CDR1 is MDHEN and CDR2 is SYDVKM. V lost 4 bases to trimming and J lost 4 bases; unmatched junction nucleotides: 4. CDR3 length equals 16 residues. The CDR3 sequence: CASSSRLAGVTGELFF. As DNA, the CDR3 is TGTGCCAGCAGTTCTAGACTAGCGGGGGTCACCGGGGAGCTGTTTTTT.

This chain uses TRBV6-6 with TRBJ1-1; possibly TRBD1 for D (5 bases). Trimming pared 3 bases from V and 4 bases from J, leaving 9 bases between. This CDR3 is built from 13 residues. The germline V gene encodes CDR1 MNHNY and CDR2 SVGAGI (reference sequence). CDR3 coding DNA: TGTGCCAGCAGTTATCTCGGGGGCACTGAAGCTTTCTTT. Protein sequence: CASSYLGGTEAFF.

The chain couples TRBV27 to TRBJ2-7, with a tentative D call TRBD1 (5 bases). V lost 7 bases and J lost 5, with 24 bases in between. Germline CDR1 and CDR2: MNHEY and SMNVEV (reference sequence). This CDR3 spans 16 amino acids. This CDR3 reads CASNPNKGPSPDEQYF. CDR3 coding DNA: TGTGCCAGCAACCCGAACAAGGGGCCGTCCCCCGACGAGCAGTACTTC.

V is TRBV6-5 and J is TRBJ1-2; tentatively, D is TRBD1 (5 bases). CDR3 length: 16 amino acids. Trimming took 2 bases from V and 4 from J, leaving 17 bases between them. The germline V gene encodes CDR1 MNHEY and CDR2 SVGAGI. This CDR3 reads CASSYQAFDSFYGYTF. The CDR3 nucleotides read TGTGCCAGCAGTTACCAGGCATTTGACAGTTTCTATGGCTACACCTTC.

The V and J genes are TRBV19 and TRBJ1-5; D might be TRBD1 (6 bases). This CDR3 comprises 14 residues. CDR1 LNHDA and CDR2 SQIVND come from the germline V gene (reference sequence). V shed 5 bases and J shed 3 bases, with 11 bases lying between them. CDR3 loop: CASSSRGSNQPQHF. The CDR3 region has the DNA TGTGCCAGTAGTTCGAGGGGGTCCAATCAGCCCCAGCATTTT.

The chain uses TRBV4-2 and TRBJ2-2; TRBD1 might be the D (7 bases). The germline V gene encodes CDR1 LGHNA and CDR2 YNFKEQ. The CDR3 is made up of 15 amino acids. The ends were cut back, 5 bases at V and 1 base at J, with 11 bases in the middle. The CDR3 region has the DNA TGTGCCAGCAGCAGGCGGGACAGGAACACCGGGGAGCTGTTTTTT. It is translated as CASSRRDRNTGELFF.

This clone was seen a single time. The chain carries TRBV5-8 and TRBJ1-5; 8 nucleotides agree with TRBD1. CDR1 is SGHTS, CDR2 YDEGEE, per germline. The CDR3 loop spans 14 amino acids. V shed 2 bases and J 7 bases; nucleotides not matched to a gene: 5. CDR3 loop: CASSFTGGDQPQHF. CDR3 sequence (DNA): TGTGCCAGCAGCTTTACAGGGGGTGACCAGCCCCAGCATTTT.

This sequence joins TRBV30 and TRBJ1-1; D gene ambiguous. The CDR3 covers 14 residues. Germline V gene data show CDR1 as GTSNPN and CDR2 as SVGIG (reference sequence). The V gene lost 3 bases and the J gene lost 2 bases, with 13 bases spanning the gap. The CDR3 is CAWSSLAINTEAFF. The DNA for the CDR3 is TGTGCCTGGAGCTCGCTCGCTATTAACACTGAAGCTTTCTTT.

The count of this clone is one. The chain recombines TRBV27 with TRBJ2-2, with TRBD1 as a possible D gene (5 bases). The CDR3 extends over 15 amino acids. Germline V lookup: CDR1 MNHEY, CDR2 SMNVEV (reference sequence). V was shortened by 9 bases and J by 1 base, with 15 bases between the two germline ends. CDR3 sequence reads: CASHPRTGNTGELFF. In nucleotides, the CDR3 is TGTGCCAGTCATCCTAGAACAGGGAACACCGGGGAGCTGTTTTTT.

This chain links TRBV2 with TRBJ1-5, with D unresolved. The CDR3 sequence is 15 residues long. Trimming took off 7 bases at V and 0 bases at J, with 13 bases between the two ends. Germline V gives CDR1 SNHLY, CDR2 FYNNEI. The CDR3 nucleotides read TGTGCCAGCAATAGGGAGTTAGGTAGCAATCAGCCCCAGCATTTT. It yields the protein CASNRELGSNQPQHF. The entire variable domain, with the rest obtained from reference TRBV2 and TRBJ1-5, is as follows: EPEVTQTPSHQVTQMGQEVILRCVPISNHLYFYWYRQILGQKVEFLVSFYNNEISEKSEIFDDQFSVERPDGSNFTLKIRSTKLEDSAMYFCASNRELGSNQPQHFGDGTRLSIL.

This sequence joins TRBV28 and TRBJ2-7; the D gene is possibly TRBD1 (6 bases). Trimming removed 3 bases from V and 1 base from J, with 16 bases in between. Looked up from germline, CDR1 is MDHEN and CDR2 is SYDVKM. The CDR3 extends over 16 amino acids. The CDR3: CASSLGPSDRSYEQYF. The CDR3 region has the DNA TGTGCCAGCAGTTTGGGCCCCTCGGACAGATCCTACGAGCAGTACTTC.